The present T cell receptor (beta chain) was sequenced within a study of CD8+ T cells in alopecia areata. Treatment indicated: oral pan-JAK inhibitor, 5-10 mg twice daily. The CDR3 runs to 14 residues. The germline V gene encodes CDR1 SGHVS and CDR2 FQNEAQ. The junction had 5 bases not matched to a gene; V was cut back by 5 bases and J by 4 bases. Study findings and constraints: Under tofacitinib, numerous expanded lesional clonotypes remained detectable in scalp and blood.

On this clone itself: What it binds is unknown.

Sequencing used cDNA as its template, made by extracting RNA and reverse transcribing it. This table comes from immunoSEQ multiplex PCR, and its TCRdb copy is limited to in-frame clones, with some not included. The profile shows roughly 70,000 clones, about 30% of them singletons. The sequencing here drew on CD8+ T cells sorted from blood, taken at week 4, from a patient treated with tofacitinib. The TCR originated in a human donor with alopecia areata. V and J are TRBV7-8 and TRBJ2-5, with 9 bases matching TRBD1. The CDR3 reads CASSPGTGRETQYF. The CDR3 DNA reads TGTGCCAGCAGCCCAGGGACAGGGCGAGAGACCCAGTACTTC.